This entry lists 17 T cell receptor beta chains sequenced from one sample in a study of Tregs in tolerant kidney transplant recipients. TCRdb's table, derived via immunoSEQ multiplex PCR, lists solely in-frame clones and lacks some. The sample records more than 60,000 clones, 85% to 90% being singletons. Here the sequenced sample was CD4+ T cells from blood, taken before the transplant. Receptors were obtained from a human donor who received a combined kidney and bone marrow transplant.

The chain couples TRBV5-1 to TRBJ2-1; 7 bases are shared with TRBD2. Germline V gives CDR1 SGHRS, CDR2 YFSETQ. The CDR3 consists of 13 residues. V lost 3 bases to trimming and J lost 9 bases; unmatched junction nucleotides: 6. The CDR3 DNA reads as TGCGCCAGCAGCTCGCTAGCGGAGGTTGAGCAGTTCTTC. This encodes CASSSLAEVEQFF.

The genes are TRBV6-5 and TRBJ2-4; 8 nucleotides line up with TRBD2. The germline gives CDR1 MNHEY, CDR2 SVGAGI. The junction had 3 bases not matched to a gene; V was cut back by 2 bases and J by 0 bases. CDR3 length: 16 residues. The CDR3 here is CASSYAGGLAKNIQYF. The CDR3 DNA is TGTGCCAGCAGTTACGCGGGGGGCCTAGCCAAAAACATTCAGTACTTC.

J is TRBJ2-2 and V is TRBV27; TRBD2 aligns across 10 bases. Germline loops: CDR1 MNHEY, CDR2 SMNVEV (reference sequence). The CDR3 is 14 amino acids. V shed 8 bases, J shed 6 bases, and the junction held 6 bases outside the gene matches. This CDR3 is CASRGLASAGELFF. The DNA of the CDR3 is TGTGCCAGCCGGGGACTAGCGAGTGCCGGGGAGCTGTTTTTT.

The gene calls are TRBV29-1 and TRBJ2-3; 7 bases line up with TRBD2. The CDR3 is 15 amino acids. After removal of 4 bases from V and 0 bases from J, the junction contained 7 bases not matched to a gene. Per the germline V gene, CDR1 is SQVTM and CDR2 is ANQGSEA. This CDR3 reads CSVGSGPTSTDTQYF. DNA of the CDR3: TGCAGCGTTGGTAGCGGGCCAACTAGCACAGATACGCAGTATTTT.

The genes are TRBV7-6 and TRBJ2-6; no clear D gene. V lost 5 bases and J lost 0, with 5 bases in between. Germline V CDR1 and CDR2: SGHVS, FNYEAQ. CDR3 length equals 14 residues. CDR3 sequence (DNA): TGTGCCAGCAGCCTCCGCTCTGGGGCCAACGTCCTGACTTTC. Residues: CASSLRSGANVLTF.

The chain uses TRBV30 and TRBJ2-4, with a weak D call TRBD1 (6 bases). The germline V gene has CDR1 GTSNPN and CDR2 SVGIG (reference sequence). CDR3 length: 12 amino acids. V lost 6 bases and J 4 bases, leaving 10 bases between the germline ends. The CDR3 DNA sequence: TGTGCCTGCCGGGACAATAAAAACATTCAGTACTTC. Its protein is CACRDNKNIQYF.

The V gene is TRBV6-5, the J gene TRBJ2-3; the D is unclear. The CDR3 is 12 amino acids. The germline V gene encodes CDR1 MNHEY and CDR2 SVGAGI. With 6 bases removed from V and 6 bases from J, the gap between germline ends came to 10 bases. The CDR3 coding sequence is TGTGCCAGCAGGAAGAGTCTTGATACGCAGTATTTT. It encodes CASRKSLDTQYF.

The chain couples TRBV11-2 to TRBJ2-1, with no clear D. The CDR3 length is 14 residues. Trimming shortened V by 6 bases and J by 6 bases, and 15 bases separated the two germline ends. The germline gives CDR1 SGHAT, CDR2 FQNNGV. CDR3 loop: CASRQRFGVNEQFF. The CDR3 DNA reads as TGTGCCAGCAGGCAGAGGTTCGGAGTCAATGAGCAGTTCTTC.

The CDR3 DNA reads TGCGCCAGCAGCTTGGGAGGAGGGGGCACCTACGAGCAGTACTTC. This sequence encodes CASSLGGGGTYEQYF. This chain connects TRBV5-1 to TRBJ2-7, with D tentatively TRBD1 (7 bases). V gave up 0 bases and J gave up 2 bases, with 12 bases separating them. Germline V gene data show CDR1 as SGHRS and CDR2 as YFSETQ. The CDR3 extends over 15 amino acids.

This chain connects TRBV5-5 to TRBJ2-1; 12 nucleotides agree with TRBD2. The CDR3 is made up of 17 amino acids. V was clipped by 0 bases and J by 0 bases; unmatched bases: 1. Germline CDR1 is SGHKS and CDR2 is YYEKEE (reference sequence). CDR3 region: CASSLGLAGVSYNEQFF. CDR3 DNA: TGTGCCAGCAGCTTGGGACTAGCGGGAGTCTCCTACAATGAGCAGTTCTTC.

This clone was seen more than once but under ten times. The J gene is TRBJ2-7, the V gene TRBV2; D is undetermined. This CDR3 comprises 11 residues. The V end lost 4 bases, the J end lost 3 bases, and 4 bases lay between the germline ends. Germline V CDR1 and CDR2: SNHLY, FYNNEI. The CDR3 nucleotides are TGTGCCAGCAGTGTTAACTACGAGCAGTACTTC. It is translated as CASSVNYEQYF.

The V call is TRBV28, the J call TRBJ1-4, with D uncertain. Germline V CDR1 and CDR2: MDHEN, SYDVKM. CDR3 size: 16 residues. V was pared by 10 bases and J by 7 bases, with 25 bases between. Written as DNA, the CDR3 is TGTGCCACCTACTCAACCTCAAGGGAGAACGGTGAAAAACTGTTTTTT. It codes for CATYSTSRENGEKLFF.

This chain links TRBV4-1 with TRBJ2-1; 7 bases are a match to TRBD1. The CDR3 is 15 residues long. V was pared by 0 bases and J by 13 bases, with 12 bases of the junction left unmatched. Germline lookup yields CDR1 MGHRA and CDR2 YSYEKL. CDR3 protein: CASSQEIGQAGEQFF. CDR3 sequence (DNA): TGCGCCAGCAGCCAAGAAATAGGACAGGCCGGGGAACAGTTCTTC.

This sequence joins TRBV6-1 and TRBJ2-7, with D hard to call. V lost 4 bases, J lost 3 bases, and 7 bases lay in between. This CDR3 is built from 12 residues. The germline V gene has CDR1 MNHNS and CDR2 SASEGT. For the CDR3, the DNA is TGTGCCAGCAGTGTCAACAGCTACGAGCAGTACTTC. This gives the protein CASSVNSYEQYF.

This sequence joins TRBV4-1 and TRBJ2-7; no clear D gene. CDR1 is MGHRA and CDR2 is YSYEKL in the germline V gene. This CDR3 region has 15 residues. The ends were cut back, 4 bases at V and 1 base at J, with 14 bases in the middle. The CDR3 bases are TGCGCCAGCAGCCCGATGGGCCTTGGGTCCTACGAGCAGTACTTC. Translated: CASSPMGLGSYEQYF.

The chain has TRBV19 and TRBJ1-5; 9 bases align to TRBD1. The CDR3 has 15 amino acids. Trimming took 3 bases from V and 4 from J; bases not matched to a gene: 4. Germline V gives CDR1 LNHDA, CDR2 SQIVND (reference sequence). DNA of the CDR3: TGTGCCAGTAGTATCTCGGGACAGGGTAATCAGCCCCAGCATTTT. It yields the protein CASSISGQGNQPQHF.

The chain is built from TRBV6-5 and TRBJ2-4, with D tentatively TRBD2 (5 bases). Trimming left V 4 bases short and J 7 bases short, with 8 bases between. CDR1 and CDR2 from the germline V gene are MNHEY and SVGAGI. This CDR3 has 12 residues. DNA for the CDR3: TGTGCCAGCAGTTCGGACTCGAACATTCAGTACTTC. It encodes CASSSDSNIQYF.